This TCR beta chain was identified during a study of beta chain features in type 1 diabetes. Study-level findings and limits: The study found moderately but significantly shorter TCRB CDR3s in all four CD4+ subsets of Type 1 diabetes patients.

This CDR3 is 13 amino acids long. Trimming removed 4 bases from V and 3 bases from J, with 9 bases in between. The germline V gene has CDR1 SGHDN and CDR2 FVKESK. With regard to this clone: Its specificity is not known.

Expressed TCRB transcripts were sequenced because the entire RNA isolate underwent reverse transcription. Clones were sequenced by immunoSEQ multiplex PCR, and TCRdb holds only the in-frame ones, with some missing. The table includes 150,000 to 200,000 clones, around 63% detected once. This chain joins TRBV14 and TRBJ2-5; possibly TRBD1 or TRBD2 for D (5 bases each). This TCR derives from a young man with type 1 diabetes. What was sequenced was naive CD4+ T cells from blood. The CDR3 here is CASSRGREETQYF. CDR3 bases: TGTGCCAGCAGCCGGGGACGGGAAGAGACCCAGTACTTC.